The following is a T cell receptor beta chain sequence with its context. The data were obtained in a study of blood T cell repertoires in COVID-19. Background on the study: From the United States, Italy and Spain came samples of acute and convalescent COVID-19.

CDR3 length: 13 residues. Between the trimmed V and J ends, which lost 1 base and 5 bases, there was a span of 10 bases. The germline V gene has CDR1 SGHNT and CDR2 YYREEE (reference sequence). Profiled with immunoSEQ multiplex PCR; TCRdb holds only in-frame clones, not every one. This table has some 55,000 clones, approximately 90% appearing once. What was sequenced was peripheral blood. The rearrangement links TRBV5-4 to TRBJ2-7; possible D gene TRBD1, 5 bases. The receptor was derived from a woman between 35 and 50 years old with active COVID-19. The CDR3 spells CASSLPGFHEQYF. DNA for the CDR3: TGTGCCAGCAGCTTGCCAGGGTTCCACGAGCAGTACTTC.